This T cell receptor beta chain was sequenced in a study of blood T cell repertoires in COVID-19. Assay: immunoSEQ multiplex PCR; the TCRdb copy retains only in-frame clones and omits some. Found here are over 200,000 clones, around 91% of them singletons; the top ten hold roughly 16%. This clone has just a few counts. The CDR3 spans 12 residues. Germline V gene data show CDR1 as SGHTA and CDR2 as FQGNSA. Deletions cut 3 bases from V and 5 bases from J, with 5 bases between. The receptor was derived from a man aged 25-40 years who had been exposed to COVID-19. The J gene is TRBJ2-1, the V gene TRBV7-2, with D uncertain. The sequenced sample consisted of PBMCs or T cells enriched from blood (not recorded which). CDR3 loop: CASSLTNNEQFF. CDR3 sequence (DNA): TGTGCCAGCAGCTTGACAAACAATGAGCAGTTCTTC.